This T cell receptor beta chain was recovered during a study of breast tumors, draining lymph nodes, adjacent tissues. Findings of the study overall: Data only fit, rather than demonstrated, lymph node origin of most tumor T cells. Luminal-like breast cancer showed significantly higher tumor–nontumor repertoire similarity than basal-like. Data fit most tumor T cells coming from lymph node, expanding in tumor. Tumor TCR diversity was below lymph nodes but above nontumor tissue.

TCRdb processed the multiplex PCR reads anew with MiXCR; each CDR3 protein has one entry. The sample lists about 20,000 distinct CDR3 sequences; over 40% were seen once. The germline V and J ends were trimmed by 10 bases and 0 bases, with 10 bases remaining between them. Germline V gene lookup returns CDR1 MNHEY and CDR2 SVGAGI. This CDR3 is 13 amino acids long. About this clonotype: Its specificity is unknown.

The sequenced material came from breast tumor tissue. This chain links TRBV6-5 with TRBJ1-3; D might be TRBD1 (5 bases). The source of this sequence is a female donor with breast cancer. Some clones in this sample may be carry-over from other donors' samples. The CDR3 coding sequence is TGTGCCACCCGACAGACCTCTGGAAACACCATATATTTT. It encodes CATRQTSGNTIYF.